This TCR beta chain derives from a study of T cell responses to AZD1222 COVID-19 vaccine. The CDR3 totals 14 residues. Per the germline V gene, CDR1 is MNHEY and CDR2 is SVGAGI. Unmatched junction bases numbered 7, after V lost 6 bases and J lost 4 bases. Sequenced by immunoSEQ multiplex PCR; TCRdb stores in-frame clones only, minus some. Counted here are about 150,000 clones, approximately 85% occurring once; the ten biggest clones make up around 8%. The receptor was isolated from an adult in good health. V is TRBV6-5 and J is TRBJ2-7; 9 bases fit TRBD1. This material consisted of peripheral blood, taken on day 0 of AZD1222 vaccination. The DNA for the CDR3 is TGTGCCAGCAGAGCTAGGACAGGGGTTTACGAGCAGTACTTC. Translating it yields CASRARTGVYEQYF.